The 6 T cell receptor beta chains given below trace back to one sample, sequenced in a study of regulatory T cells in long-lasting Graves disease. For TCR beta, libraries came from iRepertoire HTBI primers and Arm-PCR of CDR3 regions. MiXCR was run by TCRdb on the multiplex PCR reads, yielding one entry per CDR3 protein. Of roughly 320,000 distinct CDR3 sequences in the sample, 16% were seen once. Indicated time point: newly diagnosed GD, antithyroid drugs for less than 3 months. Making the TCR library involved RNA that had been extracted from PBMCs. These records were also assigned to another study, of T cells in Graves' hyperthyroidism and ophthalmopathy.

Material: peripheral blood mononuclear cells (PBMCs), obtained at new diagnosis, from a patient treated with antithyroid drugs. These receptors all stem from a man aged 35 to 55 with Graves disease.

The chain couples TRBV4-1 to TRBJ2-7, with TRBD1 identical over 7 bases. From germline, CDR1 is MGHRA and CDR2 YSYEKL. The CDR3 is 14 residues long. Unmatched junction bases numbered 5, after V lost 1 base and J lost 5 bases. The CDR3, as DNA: TGCGCCAGCAGCCAAGTAATAGGGGGCCACGAGCAGTACTTC. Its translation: CASSQVIGGHEQYF.

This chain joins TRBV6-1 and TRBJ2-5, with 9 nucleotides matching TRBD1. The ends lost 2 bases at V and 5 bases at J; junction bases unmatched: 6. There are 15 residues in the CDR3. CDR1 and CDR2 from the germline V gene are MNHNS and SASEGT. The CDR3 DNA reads TGTGCCAGCAGTGAATACAGGGGGCTCGGGGAGACCCAGTACTTC. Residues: CASSEYRGLGETQYF.

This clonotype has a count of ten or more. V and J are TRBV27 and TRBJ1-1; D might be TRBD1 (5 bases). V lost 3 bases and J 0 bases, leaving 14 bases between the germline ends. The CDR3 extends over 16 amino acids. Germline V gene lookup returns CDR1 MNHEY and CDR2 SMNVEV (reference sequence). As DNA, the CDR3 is TGTGCCAGCAGTTTTCGGCGGTGGGGCTTGAACACTGAAGCTTTCTTT. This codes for CASSFRRWGLNTEAFF.

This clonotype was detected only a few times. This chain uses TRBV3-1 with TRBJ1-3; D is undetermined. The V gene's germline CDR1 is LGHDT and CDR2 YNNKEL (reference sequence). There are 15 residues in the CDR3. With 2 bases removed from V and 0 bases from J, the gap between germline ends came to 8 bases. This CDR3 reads CASSQPQHSGNTIYF. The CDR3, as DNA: TGTGCCAGCAGCCAACCACAGCACTCTGGAAACACCATATATTTT.

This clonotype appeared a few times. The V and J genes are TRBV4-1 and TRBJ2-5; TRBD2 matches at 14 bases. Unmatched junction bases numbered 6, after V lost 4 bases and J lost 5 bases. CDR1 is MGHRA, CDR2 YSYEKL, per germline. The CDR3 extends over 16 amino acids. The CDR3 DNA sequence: TGCGCCAGCAGCCGGGGGACTAGCGGGGGCGTCGAGACCCAGTACTTC. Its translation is CASSRGTSGGVETQYF.

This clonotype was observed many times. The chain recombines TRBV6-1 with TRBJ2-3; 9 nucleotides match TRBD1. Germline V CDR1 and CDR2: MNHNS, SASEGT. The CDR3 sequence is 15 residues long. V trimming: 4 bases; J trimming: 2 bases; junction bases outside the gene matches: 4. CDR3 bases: TGTGCCAGCAGTGCCTGGGACAGGGTCACAGATACGCAGTATTTT. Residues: CASSAWDRVTDTQYF.